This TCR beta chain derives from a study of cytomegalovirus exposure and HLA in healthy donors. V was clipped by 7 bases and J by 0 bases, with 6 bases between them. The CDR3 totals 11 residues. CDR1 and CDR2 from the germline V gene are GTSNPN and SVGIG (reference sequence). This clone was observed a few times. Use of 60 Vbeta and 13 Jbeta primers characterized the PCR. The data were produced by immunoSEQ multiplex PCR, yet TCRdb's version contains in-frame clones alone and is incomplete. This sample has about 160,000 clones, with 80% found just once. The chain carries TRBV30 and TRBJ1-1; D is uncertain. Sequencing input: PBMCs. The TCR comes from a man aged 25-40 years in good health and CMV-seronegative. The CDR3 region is CAFKLNTEAFF. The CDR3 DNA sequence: TGTGCCTTCAAATTGAACACTGAAGCTTTCTTT.